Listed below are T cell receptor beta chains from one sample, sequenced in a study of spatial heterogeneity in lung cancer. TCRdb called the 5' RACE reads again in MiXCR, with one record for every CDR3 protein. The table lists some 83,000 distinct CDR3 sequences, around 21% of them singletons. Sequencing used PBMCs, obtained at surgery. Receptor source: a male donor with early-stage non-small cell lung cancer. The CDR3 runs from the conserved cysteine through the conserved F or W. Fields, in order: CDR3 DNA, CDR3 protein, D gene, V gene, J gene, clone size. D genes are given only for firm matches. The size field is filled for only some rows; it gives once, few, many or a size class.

cdr3_nt: TGTGCCAGCAGCTTAGTGGCAGGGACAGATACGCAGTATTTT; cdr3_aa: CASSLVAGTDTQYF; d_call: -; v_call: TRBV7-2; j_call: TRBJ2-3; clone_size: -
cdr3_nt: TGTGCCAGCAAGAGCGGGAGGAACGCAGATACGCAGTATTTT; cdr3_aa: CASKSGRNADTQYF; d_call: TRBD2; v_call: TRBV6-4; j_call: TRBJ2-3; clone_size: -
cdr3_nt: TGTGCCAGCAGCCAAGAGGGTCCAGGGTTAAGCACAGATACGCAGTATTTT; cdr3_aa: CASSQEGPGLSTDTQYF; d_call: -; v_call: TRBV14; j_call: TRBJ2-3; clone_size: few
cdr3_nt: TGTGCCAGCAGCTTAGTCTCCCTAGCGGGGGGGCCCAACATTCAGTACTTC; cdr3_aa: CASSLVSLAGGPNIQYF; d_call: TRBD2; v_call: TRBV7-2; j_call: TRBJ2-4; clone_size: -
cdr3_nt: TGTGCCAGTAGCCCTCAGGAGAACACCGGGGAGCTGTTTTTT; cdr3_aa: CASSPQENTGELFF; d_call: -; v_call: TRBV19; j_call: TRBJ2-2; clone_size: many
cdr3_nt: TGTGCCAGCACCGTCTTGACAGGCGTCTACGAGCAGTACTTC; cdr3_aa: CASTVLTGVYEQYF; d_call: -; v_call: TRBV28; j_call: TRBJ2-7; clone_size: few
cdr3_nt: TGTGCCAGCAGCCAAGATACATTTCGGGACGAGGGCTACACCTTC; cdr3_aa: CASSQDTFRDEGYTF; d_call: -; v_call: TRBV4-2; j_call: TRBJ1-2; clone_size: few
cdr3_nt: TGTGCCAGCAGCTTCGGTGAAAAACTGTTTTTT; cdr3_aa: CASSFGEKLFF; d_call: -; v_call: TRBV7-6; j_call: TRBJ1-4; clone_size: few
cdr3_nt: TGCACCCCTAGCGGGAGGCAGGACAATGAGCAGTTCTTC; cdr3_aa: CTPSGRQDNEQFF; d_call: TRBD2; v_call: TRBV20-1; j_call: TRBJ2-1; clone_size: once
cdr3_nt: TGTGCCAGCAGCCAATGGGACACAACGAACACCGGGGAGCTGTTTTTT; cdr3_aa: CASSQWDTTNTGELFF; d_call: -; v_call: TRBV3-1; j_call: TRBJ2-2; clone_size: -
cdr3_nt: TGTGCCAGCAGTGGGAGCGGGGCGAGTGGAGAGACCCAGTACTTC; cdr3_aa: CASSGSGASGETQYF; d_call: TRBD2; v_call: TRBV2; j_call: TRBJ2-5; clone_size: few
cdr3_nt: TGTGCCAGCAGTCGGCTCGGACAGGGTGGCAATCAGCCCCAGCATTTT; cdr3_aa: CASSRLGQGGNQPQHF; d_call: TRBD1; v_call: TRBV6-5; j_call: TRBJ1-5; clone_size: many
cdr3_nt: TGTGCCAGCAGTGAACATTCTGGGGCCAACGTCCTGACTTTC; cdr3_aa: CASSEHSGANVLTF; d_call: -; v_call: TRBV6-1; j_call: TRBJ2-6; clone_size: many
cdr3_nt: TGTGCCAGCAGTTCGACTCCCAGGGGGCGCCCCGGGGAGCTGTTTTTT; cdr3_aa: CASSSTPRGRPGELFF; d_call: TRBD1; v_call: TRBV27; j_call: TRBJ2-2; clone_size: few
cdr3_nt: TGTGCCAGCAGTCGAGCGGGAGTGGAGGACGAGCAGTACTTC; cdr3_aa: CASSRAGVEDEQYF; d_call: TRBD2; v_call: TRBV28; j_call: TRBJ2-7; clone_size: few
cdr3_nt: TGTGCCTGGAGCGGGGCACTAATAGATCAGCCCCAGCATTTT; cdr3_aa: CAWSGALIDQPQHF; d_call: -; v_call: TRBV30; j_call: TRBJ1-5; clone_size: many
cdr3_nt: TGTGCCAGCAGCTACGACCTAAAAAAGACAGGTGCCGAGCAGTACTTC; cdr3_aa: CASSYDLKKTGAEQYF; d_call: -; v_call: TRBV7-9; j_call: TRBJ2-7; clone_size: -
cdr3_nt: TGTGCCAGCAGCCGCGGACTAGCGGGAGTTGGGGATACGCAGTATTTT; cdr3_aa: CASSRGLAGVGDTQYF; d_call: TRBD2; v_call: TRBV5-6; j_call: TRBJ2-3; clone_size: -
cdr3_nt: TGTGCCAGCAGCGTAGAGGCAGGGCTACAGGAGACCCAGTACTTC; cdr3_aa: CASSVEAGLQETQYF; d_call: -; v_call: TRBV9; j_call: TRBJ2-5; clone_size: few
cdr3_nt: TGTGCCACCAGTGATGTGGGCCTCACAGATACGCAGTATTTT; cdr3_aa: CATSDVGLTDTQYF; d_call: -; v_call: TRBV24-1; j_call: TRBJ2-3; clone_size: few
cdr3_nt: TGCAGCGTGTCTAGGTTAGCGGGCTCAGATACGCAGTATTTT; cdr3_aa: CSVSRLAGSDTQYF; d_call: TRBD2; v_call: TRBV29-1; j_call: TRBJ2-3; clone_size: -
cdr3_nt: TGTGCCAGCAGTGAGGGCGGCAGCTCCTACGAGCAGTACTTC; cdr3_aa: CASSEGGSSYEQYF; d_call: -; v_call: TRBV6-1; j_call: TRBJ2-7; clone_size: -
cdr3_nt: TGTGCCAGCAGTAGCAGGTCCTATGGCTACACCTTC; cdr3_aa: CASSSRSYGYTF; d_call: -; v_call: TRBV28; j_call: TRBJ1-2; clone_size: many
cdr3_nt: TGTGCCAGCAGAGCCGGCGCGGGGGGATTCAATGAGCAGTTCTTC; cdr3_aa: CASRAGAGGFNEQFF; d_call: TRBD2; v_call: TRBV4-2; j_call: TRBJ2-1; clone_size: -
cdr3_nt: TGTGCCAGCAGTTTGGGGGGCCTAAAGGAAAAACTGTTTTTT; cdr3_aa: CASSLGGLKEKLFF; d_call: -; v_call: TRBV28; j_call: TRBJ1-4; clone_size: few
cdr3_nt: TGTGCCAGCAGCCCGTCATGGAACTATGGCTACACCTTC; cdr3_aa: CASSPSWNYGYTF; d_call: -; v_call: TRBV3-1; j_call: TRBJ1-2; clone_size: large
cdr3_nt: TGTGCCAGCAGCTTTAGCGACAATGAGCAGTTCTTC; cdr3_aa: CASSFSDNEQFF; d_call: -; v_call: TRBV5-5; j_call: TRBJ2-1; clone_size: many
cdr3_nt: TGTGCCAGCAGCTTAGTAGGGGGAAGCGGGAGAGCCCAAGAGACCCAGTACTTC; cdr3_aa: CASSLVGGSGRAQETQYF; d_call: TRBD2; v_call: TRBV7-8; j_call: TRBJ2-5; clone_size: few
cdr3_nt: TGTGCCAGCAGTCCCCGAGGGGCGGGGGAGCAGTTCTTC; cdr3_aa: CASSPRGAGEQFF; d_call: -; v_call: TRBV12-3/TRBV12-4; j_call: TRBJ2-1; clone_size: -
cdr3_nt: TGTCCCAGCAGCCGAATCGGACAGGATTATCAGCCCCAGCATTTT; cdr3_aa: CPSSRIGQDYQPQHF; d_call: TRBD1; v_call: TRBV28; j_call: TRBJ1-5; clone_size: -
cdr3_nt: TGTGCCAGCAGAAAGACCAGGGAGCAGCCCCAGCATTTT; cdr3_aa: CASRKTREQPQHF; d_call: -; v_call: TRBV6-5; j_call: TRBJ1-5; clone_size: -
cdr3_nt: TGCGCCAGCAGCTCAGGACTAGCGGGGGCCCTCGAGGACCAGTACTTC; cdr3_aa: CASSSGLAGALEDQYF; d_call: TRBD2; v_call: TRBV5-1; j_call: TRBJ2-5; clone_size: few
cdr3_nt: TGTGCCAGTAGTTCCGGGGTCCACTACAATGAGCAGTTCTTC; cdr3_aa: CASSSGVHYNEQFF; d_call: -; v_call: TRBV19; j_call: TRBJ2-1; clone_size: -
cdr3_nt: TGCAGTGCTAGAGACCCGGGCGCTGGAAACACCATATATTTT; cdr3_aa: CSARDPGAGNTIYF; d_call: -; v_call: TRBV20-1; j_call: TRBJ1-3; clone_size: -
cdr3_nt: TGTGCCAGTAGTATTCGGCAGGGATCGAGCAATGAGCAGTTCTTC; cdr3_aa: CASSIRQGSSNEQFF; d_call: -; v_call: TRBV19; j_call: TRBJ2-1; clone_size: -
cdr3_nt: TGCAGTGCGACAATAGCGGGGATCACAGATACGCAGTATTTT; cdr3_aa: CSATIAGITDTQYF; d_call: TRBD2; v_call: TRBV20-1; j_call: TRBJ2-3; clone_size: -
cdr3_nt: TGCAGTGCTAGAGGCCTAGGTGGAGATACGCAGTATTTT; cdr3_aa: CSARGLGGDTQYF; d_call: -; v_call: TRBV20-1; j_call: TRBJ2-3; clone_size: -